This T cell receptor beta chain was recovered during a study of CD4+ T cells in melanoma. Findings of the study overall: Diverse differentiation states were reported for melanoma neoantigen-specific CD4+ T cells. CD8+ T cell, macrophage and B cell function reportedly correlated with neoantigen-specific CD4+ T cells.

Worth noting for this clone: As yet, its antigen is unknown.

Profiling relied on immunoSEQ multiplex PCR, and the TCRdb table lists in-frame clones only, not all of them. Here the sample spans 7,200 or so clones, approximately 64% being singletons. The ends were cut back, 1 base at V and 7 bases at J, with 10 bases in the middle. Germline V gives CDR1 MDHEN, CDR2 SYDVKM. This CDR3 is built from 13 residues. The receptor was isolated from a human donor with melanoma. The sample comprised cells from a culture (not recorded whether cultured in vitro). The chain joins TRBV28 to TRBJ1-2; D is uncertain. The CDR3 sequence is CASSLSEVRGYTF. CDR3 DNA sequence: TGTGCCAGCAGTTTATCTGAGGTGCGTGGCTACACCTTC.